Each of the 28 T cell receptor beta chains below was sequenced from the same sample in a study of neurological immune-mediated disorders. MiXCR was run by TCRdb on the 5' RACE reads, yielding one entry per CDR3 protein. The sample has under 80,000 distinct CDR3 sequences, 3.9% seen once; the top ten hold approximately 1.3%. The sequencing input was PBMCs. All receptors come from a man aged 25 to 40 with multiple sclerosis.

In its sample, this clonotype was seen many times. J is TRBJ2-5 and V is TRBV3-1; tentative D call: TRBD2 (7 bases). CDR3 length equals 16 residues. Per germline, CDR1 LGHDT and CDR2 YNNKEL (reference sequence). Trimming left V 1 base short and J 0 bases short, with 12 bases between. The CDR3 nucleotides read TGTGCCAGCAGCCAAGTCGGCGGGGGCCACCAAGAGACCCAGTACTTC. It translates to CASSQVGGGHQETQYF.

This clonotype was counted a few times. At one end the junction does not follow the germline gene, possibly because of a read error. The chain recombines TRBV5-1 with TRBJ1-5, with a weak D call TRBD1 (5 bases). The CDR3 sequence is 15 residues long. Looked up from germline, CDR1 is SGHRS and CDR2 is YFSETQ. The CDR3 coding sequence is TGCGCCAGCAGCTTAGCAGGGCAGCCTAATCAGCCCCAGAATTTT. Protein sequence: CASSLAGQPNQPQNF.

This clonotype was found a few times. The chain uses TRBV5-8 and TRBJ1-2, with D unclear. Germline-derived CDR1 and CDR2 are SGHTS and YDEGEE. Trimming cost V 5 bases and J 4 bases, with 6 bases left between them. The CDR3 totals 11 residues. The CDR3 here is CASRTIYGYTF. The CDR3 DNA sequence: TGTGCCAGCAGAACGATCTATGGCTACACCTTC. The whole variable domain, remainder taken from reference TRBV5-8 and TRBJ1-2, is EAGVTQSPTHLIKTRGQQATLRCSPISGHTSVYWYQQALGLGLQFLLWYDEGEERNRGNFPPRFSGRQFPNYSSELNVNALELEDSALYLCASRTIYGYTFGSGTRLTVV.

This clonotype was picked up many times. The genes are TRBV5-1 and TRBJ2-3, with TRBD2 matching 10 bases. Germline loops: CDR1 SGHRS, CDR2 YFSETQ. The CDR3 is 16 residues long. V was clipped by 0 bases and J by 4 bases; unmatched bases: 5. CDR3 bases: TGCGCCAGCAGCTTGGGGTCTAGCGGGAGCGCAGATACGCAGTATTTT. Translating it yields CASSLGSSGSADTQYF.

There are many counts of this clonotype. J is TRBJ1-1 and V is TRBV5-1; D gene ambiguous. The V gene's germline CDR1 is SGHRS and CDR2 YFSETQ. V lost 4 bases to trimming and J lost 0 bases, with 22 bases between them. This CDR3 is 18 amino acids long. CDR3 protein: CASSVLPSGRGMNTEAFF. The CDR3, as DNA: TGCGCCAGCAGCGTCTTACCCTCCGGACGGGGAATGAACACTGAAGCTTTCTTT. The full variable domain, in which reference TRBV5-1 and TRBJ1-1 provide the parts outside the CDR3, is KAGVTQTPRYLIKTRGQQVTLSCSPISGHRSVSWYQQTPGQGLQFLFEYFSETQRNKGNFPGRFSGRQFSNSRSEMNVSTLELGDSALYLCASSVLPSGRGMNTEAFFGQGTRLTVV.

Written as DNA, the CDR3 is TGCGCCAGCAGCTTGTGGACAGGGGACAGCTACGAGCAGTACTTC. Amino acid sequence: CASSLWTGDSYEQYF. The rearrangement joins TRBV5-1 to TRBJ2-7, with TRBD1 identical over 9 bases. Losses at the gene ends were 1 base for V and 3 bases for J; bases not matched to a gene: 5. The CDR3 covers 15 residues. CDR1 and CDR2 from the germline V gene are SGHRS and YFSETQ.

This clonotype was seen a handful of times. The chain employs TRBV6-2 or TRBV6-3 and TRBJ2-5, with D possibly TRBD1 on 6 matching bases. The V gene lost 6 bases and the J gene lost 1 base, with 12 bases spanning the gap. There are 14 residues in the CDR3. Germline values: CDR1 MNHEY, CDR2 SVGEGT. CDR3 residues: CASSPGHIQETQYF. CDR3 DNA sequence: TGTGCCAGCAGCCCGGGACACATCCAAGAGACCCAGTACTTC.

Ten or more counts support this clonotype. Here the CDR3 DNA reads TGCAGTGCCCTAGCCACGGCTGGCTGGGCAGATACGCAGTATTTT. Protein sequence: CSALATAGWADTQYF. The V gene is TRBV20-1, the J gene TRBJ2-3; weak D call: TRBD2 (5 bases). Looked up from germline, CDR1 is DFQATT and CDR2 is SNEGSKA (reference sequence). V was pared by 6 bases and J by 4 bases, with 20 bases between. The CDR3 is made up of 15 amino acids.

The sample holds many counts of this clonotype. The CDR3, as DNA: TGCAGTGCTAGAGATCCCAGGGGCCTAGGGACCGGGGAGCTGTTTTTT. Residues: CSARDPRGLGTGELFF. This chain links TRBV20-1 with TRBJ2-2, with D maybe TRBD1 (6 bases). Trimming took 0 bases from V and 5 from J, leaving 16 bases between them. Germline V gene lookup returns CDR1 DFQATT and CDR2 SNEGSKA (reference sequence). The CDR3 extends over 16 amino acids.

This clonotype has a count of ten or more. The chain employs TRBV2 and TRBJ2-1, with 10 positions matching TRBD1. The CDR3 covers 17 residues. The germline V gene encodes CDR1 SNHLY and CDR2 FYNNEI. V lost 6 bases and J lost 6; bases outside the gene matches: 14. CDR3 nucleotide sequence: TGTGCCAGCAGAACACCTACGGGACAGGGGAACGGCAATGAGCAGTTCTTC. Translated, it gives CASRTPTGQGNGNEQFF.

This clonotype was detected ten times or more. The chain links TRBV12-5 to TRBJ2-5, with D uncertain. Trimming cost V 6 bases and J 2 bases, with 10 bases left between them. Germline V lookup: CDR1 LGHNT, CDR2 FRNRAP. CDR3 size: 13 residues. The CDR3 DNA follows: TGTGCTAGTGGCTTTATGGGACAAGAGACCCAGTACTTC. Its protein is CASGFMGQETQYF.

This clonotype was seen ten or more times. The J gene is TRBJ1-1, the V gene TRBV27; tentative D call: TRBD1 (6 bases). This CDR3 is 14 amino acids long. Deletions cut 4 bases from V and 0 bases from J, with 9 bases between. Germline CDR1 MNHEY, CDR2 SMNVEV (reference sequence). In DNA, the CDR3 is TGTGCCAGCAGTTGGGACACCATGAACACTGAAGCTTTCTTT. The encoded protein is CASSWDTMNTEAFF.

This clonotype was seen at least ten times. The chain joins TRBV5-1 to TRBJ2-3; 7 nucleotides line up with TRBD2. This CDR3 has 16 residues. Germline CDR1 reads SGHRS; CDR2 reads YFSETQ. V lost 4 bases to trimming and J lost 2 bases; unmatched junction nucleotides: 10. CDR3 bases: TGCGCCAGCAGCATAGGCGGGGGTCGACCCACAGATACGCAGTATTTT. This translates into CASSIGGGRPTDTQYF.

This clonotype was seen ten or more times. The V call is TRBV5-4, the J call TRBJ2-7; 9 nucleotides align to TRBD1. J lost 1 base, V lost 5 bases, and 4 bases had no gene match. The CDR3 runs to 14 residues. The germline V gene encodes CDR1 SGHNT and CDR2 YYREEE (reference sequence). CDR3 in amino acids: CASRRTGESYEQYF. In DNA form, the CDR3 reads TGTGCCAGCAGAAGGACAGGGGAATCCTACGAGCAGTACTTC.

This clonotype was counted ten times or more. This rearrangement joins TRBV5-1 to TRBJ1-6; tentatively, D is TRBD1 (6 bases). The length of the CDR3 is 16 residues. Germline lookup yields CDR1 SGHRS and CDR2 YFSETQ. Between the trimmed V and J ends, which lost 4 bases and 5 bases, there was a span of 16 bases. CDR3: CASSPTLGQNNSPLHF. In nucleotides, the CDR3 is TGCGCCAGCAGCCCTACCCTTGGACAGAATAATTCACCCCTCCACTTT. Full variable domain (outside the CDR3, taken from reference TRBV5-1 and TRBJ1-6): KAGVTQTPRYLIKTRGQQVTLSCSPISGHRSVSWYQQTPGQGLQFLFEYFSETQRNKGNFPGRFSGRQFSNSRSEMNVSTLELGDSALYLCASSPTLGQNNSPLHFGNGTRLTVT.

This clonotype has ten or more counts. The chain combines TRBV5-1 with TRBJ2-7; possible D gene TRBD1, 6 bases. The germline V gene encodes CDR1 SGHRS and CDR2 YFSETQ. With 6 bases removed from V and 1 base from J, the gap between germline ends came to 17 bases. The length of the CDR3 is 15 residues. CDR3 protein: CASNVGDTYSYEQYF. The DNA for the CDR3 is TGCGCCAGCAACGTGGGGGACACCTATTCCTACGAGCAGTACTTC.

In this sample, this clonotype turned up many times. The J gene is TRBJ1-2, the V gene TRBV7-9; 7 bases agree with TRBD1. The V gene end was trimmed by 0 bases and the J gene end by 5 bases; junction bases not matched to a gene: 3. The CDR3 has 14 amino acids. From germline, CDR1 is SEHNR and CDR2 FQNEAQ (reference sequence). CDR3 nucleotides: TGTGCCAGCAGCTTAGCCTTGACAGGGTATGGCTACACCTTC. Protein: CASSLALTGYGYTF.

Many counts were recorded for this clonotype. V is TRBV10-3 and J is TRBJ2-7; maybe TRBD1 (6 bases). The CDR3 is made up of 16 amino acids. Trimming stripped 2 bases from V and 5 bases from J, with 19 bases between. Germline CDR1 is ENHRY and CDR2 is SYGVKD. The CDR3 DNA follows: TGTGCCATCAGTGAGGGGGCGGAACTTGGGACAAACGAGCAGTACTTC. It yields the protein CAISEGAELGTNEQYF.

This clonotype came up many times. This chain uses TRBV2 with TRBJ2-5, with D possibly being TRBD1 or TRBD2 (5 bases each). Germline V gene data show CDR1 as SNHLY and CDR2 as FYNNEI. This CDR3 is built from 13 residues. The V gene lost 5 bases and the J gene lost 5 bases, with 12 bases spanning the gap. The CDR3 spells CASSLGDAETQYF. CDR3 in DNA: TGTGCCAGCAGTCTAGGGGACGCGGAGACCCAGTACTTC.

In its sample, this clonotype was seen many times. This rearrangement joins TRBV5-6 to TRBJ1-2; D is unresolved. The V gene lost 2 bases and the J gene lost 0 bases, with 5 bases spanning the gap. Germline V CDR1 and CDR2: SGHDT, YYEEEE. This CDR3 spans 13 amino acids. CDR3 region: CASSFWANYGYTF. The DNA of the CDR3 is TGTGCCAGCAGCTTCTGGGCTAACTATGGCTACACCTTC.

There are many counts of this clonotype. The chain is built from TRBV3-1 and TRBJ2-7; possibly TRBD1 or TRBD2 for D (5 bases each). Per the germline V gene, CDR1 is LGHDT and CDR2 is YNNKEL (reference sequence). This CDR3 is 12 amino acids long. The V end lost 5 bases, the J end lost 5 bases, and 10 bases lay between the germline ends. The CDR3 spells CASSIRDHEQYF. The DNA of the CDR3 is TGTGCCAGCAGCATCAGGGACCACGAGCAGTACTTC.

This clonotype was counted many times. This chain uses TRBV5-1 with TRBJ1-2; no clear D gene. Trimming removed 0 bases at V and 0 bases at J, with 6 bases between. CDR1 SGHRS and CDR2 YFSETQ come from the germline V gene. The CDR3 length is 14 residues. CDR3 bases: TGCGCCAGCAGCTTGGCGTCAACTAACTATGGCTACACCTTC. This gives the protein CASSLASTNYGYTF.

This clonotype was observed many times. V and J are TRBV7-9 and TRBJ2-1; 7 bases match TRBD2. The germline CDR1 and CDR2 sequences are SEHNR and FQNEAQ (reference sequence). Germline trimming cut 5 bases from V and 9 bases from J; bases unmatched to any gene: 7. This CDR3 is built from 13 residues. CDR3 nucleotides: TGTGCCAGCAGCCCATTGGGGGGGGGTGAGCAGTTCTTC. Its protein is CASSPLGGGEQFF.

This clonotype was observed at least ten times. The chain carries TRBV15 and TRBJ1-4; D unresolved. Trimming took off 4 bases at V and 4 bases at J, with 1 base between the two ends. Germline-derived CDR1 and CDR2 are LNHNV and YYDKDF (reference sequence). This CDR3 has 11 residues. CDR3 region: CATSINEKLFF. CDR3 coding DNA: TGTGCCACCAGCATTAATGAAAAACTGTTTTTT.

The sample holds many counts of this clonotype. The chain uses TRBV20-1 and TRBJ2-1, with TRBD2 matching 7 bases. The CDR3 sequence is 15 residues long. V lost 4 bases to trimming and J lost 8 bases; unmatched junction nucleotides: 14. Germline-derived CDR1 and CDR2 are DFQATT and SNEGSKA (reference sequence). This CDR3 reads CSAKMGGGDLDEQFF. Here the CDR3 DNA reads TGCAGTGCTAAGATGGGGGGAGGGGATCTGGATGAGCAGTTCTTC.

In this sample, this clonotype turned up many times. The J gene is TRBJ1-2, the V gene TRBV29-1; TRBD1 matches at 8 bases. The CDR3 extends over 12 amino acids. The germline V gene has CDR1 SQVTM and CDR2 ANQGSEA. Trimming cost V 2 bases and J 10 bases; bases outside gene matches: 6. CDR3 nucleotide sequence: TGCAGCGTTGAACGACAGGGGAGAGACTACACCTTC. It specifies CSVERQGRDYTF.

This clonotype was counted many times. The V gene is TRBV18, the J gene TRBJ1-5; D ambiguous. Germline V gene sequence: CDR1 KGHSH, CDR2 LQKENI. There are 13 residues in the CDR3. Trimming shortened V by 3 bases and J by 4 bases, and 7 bases separated the two germline ends. The CDR3 DNA is TGTGCCAGCTCACCCGGGGAGAATCAGCCCCAGCATTTT. Translated, it gives CASSPGENQPQHF.

This clonotype has a count of ten or more. The rearrangement joins TRBV5-5 to TRBJ1-1; 7 bases line up with TRBD1. V dropped 3 bases and J dropped 3; count of bases not matched to a gene: 2. This CDR3 spans 13 amino acids. CDR1 and CDR2 from the germline V gene are SGHKS and YYEKEE (reference sequence). CDR3 sequence: CASSWDSHTEAFF. In DNA, the CDR3 is TGTGCCAGCAGCTGGGACAGCCACACTGAAGCTTTCTTT.